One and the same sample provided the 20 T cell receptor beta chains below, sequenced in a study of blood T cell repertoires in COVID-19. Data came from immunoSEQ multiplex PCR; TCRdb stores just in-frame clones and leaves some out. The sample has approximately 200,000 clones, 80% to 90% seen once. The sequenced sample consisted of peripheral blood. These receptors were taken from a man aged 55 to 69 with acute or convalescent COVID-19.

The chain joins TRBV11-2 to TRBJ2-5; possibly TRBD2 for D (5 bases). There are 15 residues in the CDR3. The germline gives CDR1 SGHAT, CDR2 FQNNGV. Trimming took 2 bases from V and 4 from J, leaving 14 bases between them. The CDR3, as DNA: TGTGCCAGCAGCTTACAAGGATTGGGAGTAGAGACCCAGTACTTC. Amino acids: CASSLQGLGVETQYF.

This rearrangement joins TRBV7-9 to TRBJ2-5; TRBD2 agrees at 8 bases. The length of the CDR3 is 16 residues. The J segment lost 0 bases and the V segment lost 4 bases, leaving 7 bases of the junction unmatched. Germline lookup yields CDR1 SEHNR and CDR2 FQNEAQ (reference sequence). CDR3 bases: TGTGCCAGCAGCTCCGAACGGGGGGGCTACCAAGAGACCCAGTACTTC. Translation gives CASSSERGGYQETQYF.

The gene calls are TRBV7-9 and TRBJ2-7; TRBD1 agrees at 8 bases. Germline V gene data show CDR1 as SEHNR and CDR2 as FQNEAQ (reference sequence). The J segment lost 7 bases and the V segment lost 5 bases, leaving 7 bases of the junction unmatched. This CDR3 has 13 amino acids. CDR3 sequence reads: CASSQDRVGEQYF. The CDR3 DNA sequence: TGTGCCAGCAGCCAGGACAGGGTGGGAGAGCAGTACTTC.

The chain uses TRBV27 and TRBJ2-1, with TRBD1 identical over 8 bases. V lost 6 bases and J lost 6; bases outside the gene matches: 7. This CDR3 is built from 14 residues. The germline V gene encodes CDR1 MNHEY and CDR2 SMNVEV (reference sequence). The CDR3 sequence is CASSPGQGGNEQFF. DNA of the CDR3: TGTGCCAGCAGCCCAGGACAGGGTGGCAATGAGCAGTTCTTC.

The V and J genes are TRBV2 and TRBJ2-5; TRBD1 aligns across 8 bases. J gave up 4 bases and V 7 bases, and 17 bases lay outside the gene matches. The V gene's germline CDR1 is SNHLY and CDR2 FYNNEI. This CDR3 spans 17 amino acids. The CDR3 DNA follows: TGTGCCAGCATTAGAGACAGGGGAACATCCGGAAGAGAGACCCAGTACTTC. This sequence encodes CASIRDRGTSGRETQYF.

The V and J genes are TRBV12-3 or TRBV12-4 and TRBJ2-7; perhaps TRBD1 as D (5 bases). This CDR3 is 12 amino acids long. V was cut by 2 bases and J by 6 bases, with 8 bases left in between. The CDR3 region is CASSLQGVEQYF. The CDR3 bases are TGTGCCAGCAGTTTACAGGGCGTCGAGCAGTACTTC.

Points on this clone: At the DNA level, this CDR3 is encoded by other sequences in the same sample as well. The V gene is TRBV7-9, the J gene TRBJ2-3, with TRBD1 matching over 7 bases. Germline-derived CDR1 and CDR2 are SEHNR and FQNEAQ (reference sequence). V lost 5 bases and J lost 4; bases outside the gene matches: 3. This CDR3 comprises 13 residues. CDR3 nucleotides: TGTGCCAGCAGCCCAAGGGGGCCAGATACGCAGTATTTT. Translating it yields CASSPRGPDTQYF.

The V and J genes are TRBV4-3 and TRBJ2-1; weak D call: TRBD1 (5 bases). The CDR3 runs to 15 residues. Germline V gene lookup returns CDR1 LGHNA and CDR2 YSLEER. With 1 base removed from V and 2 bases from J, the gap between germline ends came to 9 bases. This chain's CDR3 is CASSQAIGAYNEQFF. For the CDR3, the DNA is TGCGCCAGCAGCCAAGCAATAGGGGCCTACAATGAGCAGTTCTTC.

CDR3 sequence: CASRGQTADNSPLHF. CDR3 coding DNA: TGTGCCAGCAGGGGACAGACCGCAGATAATTCACCCCTCCACTTT. The chain carries TRBV6-5 and TRBJ1-6; 7 bases fit TRBD1. CDR3 size: 15 residues. Germline CDR1 and CDR2: MNHEY and SVGAGI. Unmatched junction bases numbered 7, after V lost 6 bases and J lost 5 bases.

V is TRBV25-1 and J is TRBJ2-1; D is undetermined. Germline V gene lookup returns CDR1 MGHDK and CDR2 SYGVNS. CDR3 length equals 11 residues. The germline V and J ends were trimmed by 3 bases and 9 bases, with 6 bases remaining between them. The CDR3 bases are TGTGCCAGCAGTGAGGGCCCTGAGCAGTTCTTC. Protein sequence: CASSEGPEQFF.

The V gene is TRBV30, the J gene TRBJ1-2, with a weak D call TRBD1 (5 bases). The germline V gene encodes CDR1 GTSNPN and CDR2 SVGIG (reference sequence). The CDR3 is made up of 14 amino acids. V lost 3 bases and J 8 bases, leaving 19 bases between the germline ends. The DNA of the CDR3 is TGTGCCTGGAGGCCCCAGGGTGAGATGGGGGGCTACACCTTC. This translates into CAWRPQGEMGGYTF.

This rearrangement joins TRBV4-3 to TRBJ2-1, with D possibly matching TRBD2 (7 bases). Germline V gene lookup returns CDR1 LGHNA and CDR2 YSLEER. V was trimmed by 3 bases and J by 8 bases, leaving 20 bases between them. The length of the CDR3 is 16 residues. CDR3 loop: CASSQRGGGKVDEQFF. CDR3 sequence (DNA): TGCGCCAGCAGCCAGAGAGGGGGAGGGAAGGTTGATGAGCAGTTCTTC.

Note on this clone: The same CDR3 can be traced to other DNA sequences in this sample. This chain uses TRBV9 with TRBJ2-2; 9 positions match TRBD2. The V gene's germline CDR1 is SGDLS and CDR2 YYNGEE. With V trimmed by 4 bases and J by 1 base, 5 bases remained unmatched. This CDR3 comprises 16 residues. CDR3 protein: CASSPRTSVNTGELFF. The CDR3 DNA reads TGTGCCAGCAGCCCCCGGACTAGCGTGAACACCGGGGAGCTGTTTTTT.

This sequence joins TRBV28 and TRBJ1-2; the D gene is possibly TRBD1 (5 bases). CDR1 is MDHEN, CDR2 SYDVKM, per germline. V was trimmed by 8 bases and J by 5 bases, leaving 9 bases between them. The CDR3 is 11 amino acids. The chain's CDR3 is CASGEGYGYTF. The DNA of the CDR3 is TGTGCCAGCGGGGAGGGGTATGGCTACACCTTC.

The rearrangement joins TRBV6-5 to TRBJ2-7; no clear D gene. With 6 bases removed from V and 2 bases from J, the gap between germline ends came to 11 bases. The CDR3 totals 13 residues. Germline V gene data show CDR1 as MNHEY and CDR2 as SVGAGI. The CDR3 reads CASRRQDTYEQYF. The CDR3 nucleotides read TGTGCCAGCAGGCGCCAGGATACCTACGAGCAGTACTTC.

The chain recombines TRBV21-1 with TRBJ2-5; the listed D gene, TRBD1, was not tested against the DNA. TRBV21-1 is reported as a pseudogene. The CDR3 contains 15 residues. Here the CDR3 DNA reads TGTGCCAGCAGCCCCCCCGGGACAGGCAATGAGACCCAGTACTTC. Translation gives CASSPPGTGNETQYF.

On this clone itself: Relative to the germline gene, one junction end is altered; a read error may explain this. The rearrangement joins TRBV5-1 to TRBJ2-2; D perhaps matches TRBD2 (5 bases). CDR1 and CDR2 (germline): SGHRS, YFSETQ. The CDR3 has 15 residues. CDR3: CASRLVASNTGELFF. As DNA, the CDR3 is TGCGCCAGCAGATTGGTGGCTAGCAACACCGGGGAGCTGTTTTTT.

The CDR3 bases are TGTGCCAGCAGTTTGGGCAGGAATCCCCACGAGCAGTACTTC. It is translated as CASSLGRNPHEQYF. The chain recombines TRBV27 with TRBJ2-7; D remains unclear. The germline V and J ends were trimmed by 3 bases and 5 bases, with 14 bases remaining between them. This CDR3 region has 14 residues. Per germline, CDR1 MNHEY and CDR2 SMNVEV (reference sequence).

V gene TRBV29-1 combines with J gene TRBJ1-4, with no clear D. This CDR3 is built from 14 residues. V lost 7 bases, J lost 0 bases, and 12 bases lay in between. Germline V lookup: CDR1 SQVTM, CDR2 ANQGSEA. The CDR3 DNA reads TGCAGCGCCGCGGAGTTTGCAACTAATGAAAAACTGTTTTTT. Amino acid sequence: CSAAEFATNEKLFF.

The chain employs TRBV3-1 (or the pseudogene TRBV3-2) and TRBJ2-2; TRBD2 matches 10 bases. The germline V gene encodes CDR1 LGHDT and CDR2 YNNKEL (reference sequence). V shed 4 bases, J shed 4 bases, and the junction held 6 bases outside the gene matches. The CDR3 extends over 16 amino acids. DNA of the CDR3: TGTGCCAGCAGCCTTCTTGTAGCGGGAGGCACCGGGGAGCTGTTTTTT. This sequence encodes CASSLLVAGGTGELFF.